This T cell receptor beta chain was recorded in a study of molecular identifiers for immune sequencing clone quantification. As previously described, bulk TCR libraries were made using listed TCR primers. From the PCR reads, TCRdb called clonotypes with MiXCR, one entry per CDR3 protein. The sample lists tens of thousands of distinct CDR3 sequences; about 25% were seen once. Findings and caveats of the study: Spiked Jurkat TCR RNA equivalent to one cell reportedly surfaced among about 1 million naive cells.

Points on this clonotype: Its antigen is unknown.

Germline V gene data show CDR1 as LNHNV and CDR2 as YYDKDF (reference sequence). The V end was cut by 5 bases, the J end by 0 bases, with 8 bases between. This CDR3 is built from 13 residues. Sorted inputs of about 20,000 to 1,000,000 cells, with 10%, 30% or 50% RNA, yielded naive CD8 libraries. CD8+CD4-CCR7+CD45RA+ sorting gave the naive CD8 T cells. The sequence came from a human donor in good health. Some libraries in this study had Jurkat cell RNA spiked in. Material for sequencing was naive CD8+ T cells from blood, with Jurkat cell RNA spiked in. As to subset: FACS-sorted CD8+CD4-CCR7+CD45RA+ naive T cells. This rearrangement joins TRBV15 to TRBJ2-7; D call uncertain. CDR3 in DNA: TGTGCCACCAGCCCCCGTGGCTCCTACGAGCAGTACTTC. It specifies CATSPRGSYEQYF. Complete variable domain (other parts from reference TRBV15 and TRBJ2-7): DAMVIQNPRYQVTQFGKPVTLSCSQTLNHNVMYWYQQKSSQAPKLLFHYYDKDFNNEADTPDNFQSRRPNTSFCFLDIRSPGLGDTAMYLCATSPRGSYEQYFGPGTRLTVT.